Each of the 8 T cell receptor beta chains below was sequenced from the same sample in a study of cytomegalovirus exposure and HLA in healthy donors. Researchers ran the PCR with 60 Vbeta and 13 Jbeta primers. Sequencing was performed with immunoSEQ multiplex PCR; in TCRdb, only in-frame clones are kept and a portion is missing. Of about 140,000 clones in the sample, around 77% were seen once. The source material was PBMCs. The receptor source for this set is a woman between 50 and 59 years old in good health and CMV-seronegative.

Points on this clone: The junction departs from the called germline gene at one end, perhaps through a read error. The chain joins TRBV5-1 to TRBJ2-2, with D possibly TRBD2 on 6 matching bases. Germline V gene data show CDR1 as SGHRS and CDR2 as YFSETQ. This CDR3 is built from 14 residues. The CDR3 sequence is CASSWRGGTGELVF. The DNA for the CDR3 is TGCGCCAGCAGCTGGAGGGGAGGCACCGGGGAGCTGGTTTTT.

The chain recombines TRBV29-1 with TRBJ2-7; 10 bases line up with TRBD1. CDR3 size: 13 residues. V lost 7 bases, J lost 7 bases, and 10 bases stayed unmatched. In germline, CDR1 is SQVTM, CDR2 ANQGSEA. The CDR3: CSASRQGAEEQYF. The CDR3 DNA sequence: TGCAGCGCGTCCCGACAGGGGGCGGAAGAGCAGTACTTC.

CDR3 loop: CASSLSGNTGELFF. Written as DNA, the CDR3 is TGCGCCAGCAGCTTAAGCGGGAACACCGGGGAGCTGTTTTTT. The chain carries TRBV5-1 and TRBJ2-2; D possibly corresponds to TRBD2 (5 bases). Germline-derived CDR1 and CDR2 are SGHRS and YFSETQ. The CDR3 extends over 14 amino acids. Trimming left V 2 bases short and J 1 base short, with 6 bases between.

The chain is built from TRBV11-2 and TRBJ2-3; 8 nucleotides agree with TRBD2. Germline V gene lookup returns CDR1 SGHAT and CDR2 FQNNGV. Losses at the gene ends were 1 base for V and 2 bases for J; bases not matched to a gene: 5. The CDR3 is 16 amino acids. The CDR3 here is CASSLVGGGTTDTQYF. DNA of the CDR3: TGTGCCAGCAGCTTAGTAGGCGGGGGGACCACAGATACGCAGTATTTT.

The genes are TRBV14 and TRBJ2-5; TRBD1 aligns across 8 bases. The germline V gene encodes CDR1 SGHDN and CDR2 FVKESK. The CDR3 covers 14 residues. Germline trimming cut 5 bases from V and 5 bases from J; bases unmatched to any gene: 7. CDR3 coding DNA: TGTGCCAGCAGCTCCCGGACAGGGAGGGAGACCCAGTACTTC. Protein: CASSSRTGRETQYF. The full variable domain, rest sourced from reference TRBV14 and TRBJ2-5, is EAGVTQFPSHSVIEKGQTVTLRCDPISGHDNLYWYRRVMGKEIKFLLHFVKESKQDESGMPNNRFLAERTGGTYSTLKVQPAELEDSGVYFCASSSRTGRETQYFGPGTRLLVL.

Here the CDR3 reads CATSRDRGSYNEQFF. The CDR3 bases are TGTGCCACCAGCAGAGATCGAGGCTCATACAATGAGCAGTTCTTC. V gene TRBV15 combines with J gene TRBJ2-1, with D hard to call. V gave up 0 bases and J gave up 4 bases, with 10 bases separating them. The CDR3 consists of 15 residues. CDR1 is LNHNV and CDR2 is YYDKDF in the germline V gene (reference sequence).

The V call is TRBV13, the J call TRBJ2-5; D gene uncertain. Germline CDR1 and CDR2: PRHDT and FYEKMQ (reference sequence). Trimming stripped 4 bases from V and 1 base from J, with 13 bases between. This CDR3 has 15 residues. In DNA, the CDR3 is TGTGCCAGCAGCTATAGAGGAGAGGCCCAAGAGACCCAGTACTTC. It encodes CASSYRGEAQETQYF.

V usage is TRBV2 and J usage is TRBJ2-7; TRBD1 might be the D (5 bases). Germline V lookup: CDR1 SNHLY, CDR2 FYNNEI. The V end lost 6 bases, the J end lost 5 bases, and 14 bases lay between the germline ends. CDR3 length: 13 residues. CDR3 sequence (DNA): TGTGCCAGCAGGGGCAGGGATAAAGACGAGCAGTACTTC. This encodes CASRGRDKDEQYF. The full variable domain, in which reference TRBV2 and TRBJ2-7 provide the parts outside the CDR3, is EPEVTQTPSHQVTQMGQEVILRCVPISNHLYFYWYRQILGQKVEFLVSFYNNEISEKSEIFDDQFSVERPDGSNFTLKIRSTKLEDSAMYFCASRGRDKDEQYFGPGTRLTVT.